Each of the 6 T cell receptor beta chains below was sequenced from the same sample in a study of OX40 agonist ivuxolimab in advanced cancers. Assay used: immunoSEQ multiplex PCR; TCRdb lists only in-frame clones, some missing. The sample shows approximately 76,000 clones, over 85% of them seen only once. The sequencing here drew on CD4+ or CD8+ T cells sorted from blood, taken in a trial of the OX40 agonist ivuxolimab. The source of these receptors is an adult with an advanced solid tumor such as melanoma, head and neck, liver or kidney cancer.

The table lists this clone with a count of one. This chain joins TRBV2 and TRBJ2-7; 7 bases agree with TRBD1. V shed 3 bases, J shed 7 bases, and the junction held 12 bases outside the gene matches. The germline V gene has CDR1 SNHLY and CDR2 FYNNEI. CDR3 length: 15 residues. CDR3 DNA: TGTGCCAGCAGTGATAGCGAGACAGGGAGTTTTGAGCAGTACTTC. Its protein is CASSDSETGSFEQYF. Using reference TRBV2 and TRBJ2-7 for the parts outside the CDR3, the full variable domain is EPEVTQTPSHQVTQMGQEVILRCVPISNHLYFYWYRQILGQKVEFLVSFYNNEISEKSEIFDDQFSVERPDGSNFTLKIRSTKLEDSAMYFCASSDSETGSFEQYFGPGTRLTVT.

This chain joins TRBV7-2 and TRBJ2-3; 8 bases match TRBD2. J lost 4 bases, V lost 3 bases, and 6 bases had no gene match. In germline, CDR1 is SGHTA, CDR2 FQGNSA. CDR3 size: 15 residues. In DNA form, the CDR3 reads TGTGCCAGCAGCTTCGGGACTAGTAAAGCAGATACGCAGTATTTT. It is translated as CASSFGTSKADTQYF.

For the CDR3, the DNA is TGTGCCAGCAGTTTTTCAAGGACGGCTTTCACTGAAGCTTTCTTT. Translated, it gives CASSFSRTAFTEAFF. The chain is built from TRBV6-5 and TRBJ1-1; D gene ambiguous. Germline assignment: CDR1 MNHEY and CDR2 SVGAGI. V lost 4 bases to trimming and J lost 4 bases, with 16 bases between them. The CDR3 length is 15 residues.

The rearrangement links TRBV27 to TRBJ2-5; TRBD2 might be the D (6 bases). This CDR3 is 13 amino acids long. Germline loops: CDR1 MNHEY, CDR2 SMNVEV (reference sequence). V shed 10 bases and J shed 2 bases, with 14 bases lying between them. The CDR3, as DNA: TGTGCCACCCGAACTCTAGCGCAAGAGACCCAGTACTTC. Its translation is CATRTLAQETQYF.

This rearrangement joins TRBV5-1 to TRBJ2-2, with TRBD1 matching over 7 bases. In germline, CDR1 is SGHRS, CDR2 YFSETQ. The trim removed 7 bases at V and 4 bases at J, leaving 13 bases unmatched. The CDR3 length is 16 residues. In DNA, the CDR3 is TGCGCCAGCCACAACCCAGACGGGACAGTCACCGGGGAGCTGTTTTTT. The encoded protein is CASHNPDGTVTGELFF.

CDR3 nucleotide sequence: TGTGCCAGCAGCTTGGAGGGACTAGTTTACGATGAGCAGTTCTTC. As protein: CASSLEGLVYDEQFF. The chain joins TRBV5-4 to TRBJ2-1; 8 bases fit TRBD2. The CDR3 totals 15 residues. V shed 0 bases and J 8 bases; nucleotides not matched to a gene: 7. Germline assignment: CDR1 SGHNT and CDR2 YYREEE (reference sequence).